These 16 T cell receptor beta chains were sequenced from one sample in a study of cytomegalovirus exposure and HLA in healthy donors. Primers included in the PCR were 60 Vbeta and 13 Jbeta primers. Generated by immunoSEQ multiplex PCR, the TCRdb table keeps only in-frame clones and is missing some. The table records 100,000 to 120,000 clones, roughly 80% of them present only once. Sequencing input: PBMCs. These receptors all stem from a man in his thirties or forties in good health and CMV-seropositive.

In the case of this clone: At one of its ends the junction is not consistent with the germline gene, which may arise from a read error. The chain joins TRBV4-3 to TRBJ1-3; D is perhaps TRBD1 (5 bases). Germline CDR1 reads LGHNA; CDR2 reads YSLEER. CDR3 length: 15 residues. The CDR3 protein is CASSQGRRAGNIIYF. Written as DNA, the CDR3 is TGCGCCAGCAGCCAAGGTCGCAGGGCTGGAAACATCATATATTTT.

V gene TRBV5-1 combines with J gene TRBJ1-1; D is possibly TRBD1 (6 bases). The CDR3 is 14 residues long. Looked up from germline, CDR1 is SGHRS and CDR2 is YFSETQ. Trimming took off 3 bases at V and 3 bases at J, with 12 bases between the two ends. The CDR3 loop is CASSWYRVDTEAFF. The DNA for the CDR3 is TGCGCCAGCAGCTGGTACAGGGTGGACACTGAAGCTTTCTTT.

V gene TRBV5-4 combines with J gene TRBJ2-1, with unresolved D. In germline, CDR1 is SGHNT, CDR2 YYREEE (reference sequence). Trimming pared 0 bases from V and 9 bases from J, leaving 10 bases between. The CDR3 covers 13 residues. The CDR3 DNA reads as TGTGCCAGCAGCTTGGATGTACCCGGTGAGCAGTTCTTC. This sequence encodes CASSLDVPGEQFF.

The V call is TRBV7-9, the J call TRBJ2-7; D perhaps matches TRBD1 (5 bases). V shed 3 bases and J shed 2 bases, with 26 bases lying between them. There are 19 residues in the CDR3. Per the germline V gene, CDR1 is SEHNR and CDR2 is FQNEAQ (reference sequence). The chain's CDR3 is CASSLQSGFLGPPTYEQYF. The CDR3 DNA reads TGTGCCAGCAGCTTGCAGTCAGGGTTTCTAGGGCCCCCCACCTACGAGCAGTACTTC.

The V gene is TRBV7-9, the J gene TRBJ2-4; 12 bases match TRBD2. The CDR3 has 15 amino acids. From germline, CDR1 is SEHNR and CDR2 FQNEAQ (reference sequence). The J segment lost 2 bases and the V segment lost 5 bases, leaving 1 base of the junction unmatched. Here the CDR3 DNA reads TGTGCCAGCAGCCGGACTAGCGGGACCAAAAACATTCAGTACTTC. The encoded protein is CASSRTSGTKNIQYF. The full variable domain, completed using reference TRBV7-9 and TRBJ2-4, is DTGVSQNPRHKITKRGQNVTFRCDPISEHNRLYWYRQTLGQGPEFLTYFQNEAQLEKSRLLSDRFSAERPKGSFSTLEIQRTEQGDSAMYLCASSRTSGTKNIQYFGAGTRLSVL.

The chain couples TRBV6-6 to TRBJ2-4; D may be TRBD1 (6 bases). Germline values: CDR1 MNHNY, CDR2 SVGAGI (reference sequence). The CDR3 has 16 residues. V was shortened by 0 bases and J by 8 bases, with 17 bases between the two germline ends. This chain's CDR3 is CASSYSHRELTYIQYF. The CDR3 region has the DNA TGTGCCAGCAGTTACTCCCACAGGGAGCTGACGTACATTCAGTACTTC.

The rearrangement links TRBV4-2 to TRBJ1-3, with a possible D match to TRBD1 (5 bases). The CDR3 is 17 amino acids. Trimming removed 0 bases at V and 0 bases at J, with 12 bases between. Germline values: CDR1 LGHNA, CDR2 YNFKEQ. CDR3 loop: CASSQDLDSHSGNTIYF. CDR3 DNA sequence: TGTGCCAGCAGCCAAGACCTCGACAGTCACTCTGGAAACACCATATATTTT.

The CDR3 sequence is CASSYRGGYTF. DNA of the CDR3: TGTGCCAGCAGTTACAGGGGTGGCTACACCTTC. This chain uses TRBV28 with TRBJ1-2, with 7 bases matching TRBD1. J lost 7 bases, V lost 4 bases, and 0 bases had no gene match. Germline V CDR1 and CDR2: MDHEN, SYDVKM. The CDR3 consists of 11 residues.

This clone appeared once. The rearrangement links TRBV6-1 to TRBJ1-3; 7 bases agree with TRBD1. Trimming at V came to 6 bases and at J to 0 bases, leaving 5 bases not matched to a gene. Germline assignment: CDR1 MNHNS and CDR2 SASEGT. The CDR3 has 15 residues. The CDR3 DNA is TGTGCCAGCAGGGGGGACAGCTTCTCTGGAAACACCATATATTTT. It codes for CASRGDSFSGNTIYF.

The chain is built from TRBV30 and TRBJ2-7; weak D call: TRBD2 (6 bases). Looked up from germline, CDR1 is GTSNPN and CDR2 is SVGIG (reference sequence). Between the trimmed V and J ends, which lost 2 bases and 2 bases, there was a span of 19 bases. The CDR3 contains 16 residues. This chain's CDR3 is CAWSRLQGKRAYEQYF. Written as DNA, the CDR3 is TGTGCCTGGAGTCGCCTCCAGGGAAAGCGGGCCTACGAGCAGTACTTC.

The V call is TRBV19, the J call TRBJ2-5; D is perhaps TRBD1 (5 bases). Per germline, CDR1 LNHDA and CDR2 SQIVND (reference sequence). There are 16 residues in the CDR3. V was clipped by 6 bases and J by 1 base, with 18 bases between them. The CDR3 DNA reads as TGTGCCAGTAGCCCCGACAGTTGGATACTCCAAGAGACCCAGTACTTC. This sequence encodes CASSPDSWILQETQYF.

The chain couples TRBV20-1 to TRBJ2-5; tentatively, D is TRBD1 (5 bases). This CDR3 contains 11 residues. CDR1 is DFQATT and CDR2 is SNEGSKA in the germline V gene (reference sequence). CDR3 DNA: TGCAGCCGACAGATTCAAGAGACCCAGTACTTC. It encodes CSRQIQETQYF.

This clone was counted many times. The CDR3 nucleotides are TGTGCCATCAGTGAGGGTCAGGGTCAGGACGAGCAGTACTTC. Translation: CAISEGQGQDEQYF. The V call is TRBV10-3, the J call TRBJ2-7, with D possibly being TRBD1 (5 bases). CDR1 is ENHRY and CDR2 is SYGVKD in the germline V gene. V was trimmed by 2 bases and J by 5 bases, leaving 13 bases between them. This CDR3 spans 14 amino acids.

The V gene is TRBV5-1, the J gene TRBJ1-2; 8 nucleotides line up with TRBD1. CDR3 length: 17 residues. Trimming removed 0 bases from V and 0 bases from J; junction bases left unmatched: 7. CDR1 SGHRS and CDR2 YFSETQ come from the germline V gene. The CDR3 protein is CASSLAQGAVANYGYTF. For the CDR3, the DNA is TGCGCCAGCAGCTTGGCTCAGGGGGCGGTAGCTAACTATGGCTACACCTTC. Full variable domain (rest looked up from reference TRBV5-1 and TRBJ1-2): KAGVTQTPRYLIKTRGQQVTLSCSPISGHRSVSWYQQTPGQGLQFLFEYFSETQRNKGNFPGRFSGRQFSNSRSEMNVSTLELGDSALYLCASSLAQGAVANYGYTFGSGTRLTVV.

The chain combines TRBV10-3 with TRBJ1-4; TRBD1 matches 7 bases. Trimming cost V 10 bases and J 2 bases; bases outside gene matches: 7. The CDR3 is made up of 14 amino acids. CDR1 is ENHRY, CDR2 SYGVKD, per germline. In nucleotides, the CDR3 is TGTGCCACCGCCAGGGGGATCACTAATGAAAAACTGTTTTTT. This encodes CATARGITNEKLFF.

The rearrangement links TRBV5-1 to TRBJ2-5, with 8 bases matching TRBD1. CDR1 SGHRS and CDR2 YFSETQ come from the germline V gene. The CDR3 consists of 15 residues. The junction had 9 bases not matched to a gene; V was cut back by 3 bases and J by 5 bases. CDR3 sequence: CASSSRGPGRETQYF. The CDR3 DNA is TGCGCCAGCAGCTCCAGGGGGCCGGGGCGGGAGACCCAGTACTTC.